This TCR beta chain was captured in a study of patients and donors after allogeneic stem cell transplantation. In its sample, this clonotype was seen a few times. From the RT-PCR reads, TCRdb called clonotypes with MiXCR, one entry per CDR3 protein. The sample includes 84,000 or so distinct CDR3 sequences, about 44% seen only once; the top ten take roughly three fifths. This CDR3 region has 14 residues. The germline gives CDR1 SQVTM, CDR2 ANQGSEA. V was clipped by 4 bases and J by 0 bases, with 12 bases between them. The sequence derives from a human donor who was either an allogeneic HSCT recipient or a stem cell or donor lymphocyte infusion donor (not recorded which). It is not recorded whose cells these are; they may come from a transplant donor. Sequencing used blood, either unsorted or a sorted T cell fraction (not recorded which). The chain has TRBV29-1 and TRBJ1-1; D is undetermined. The CDR3 sequence: CSVGLLWVNTEAFF. The CDR3 nucleotides read TGCAGCGTTGGCCTTCTATGGGTGAACACTGAAGCTTTCTTT.